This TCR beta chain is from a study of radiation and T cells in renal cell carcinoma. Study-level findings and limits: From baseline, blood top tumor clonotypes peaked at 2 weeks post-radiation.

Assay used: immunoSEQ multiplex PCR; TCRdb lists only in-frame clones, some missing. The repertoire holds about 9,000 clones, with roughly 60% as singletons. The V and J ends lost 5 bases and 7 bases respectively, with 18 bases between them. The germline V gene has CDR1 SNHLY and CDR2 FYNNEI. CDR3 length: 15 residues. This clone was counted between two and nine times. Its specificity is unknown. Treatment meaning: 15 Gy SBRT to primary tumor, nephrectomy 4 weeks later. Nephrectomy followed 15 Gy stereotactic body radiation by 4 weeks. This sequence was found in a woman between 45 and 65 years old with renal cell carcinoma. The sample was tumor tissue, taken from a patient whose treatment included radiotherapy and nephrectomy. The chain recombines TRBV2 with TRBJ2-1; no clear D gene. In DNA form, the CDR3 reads TGTGCCAGCAGTCTGGACGATGGGTGGAGTAATGAGCAGTTCTTC. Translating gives CASSLDDGWSNEQFF.